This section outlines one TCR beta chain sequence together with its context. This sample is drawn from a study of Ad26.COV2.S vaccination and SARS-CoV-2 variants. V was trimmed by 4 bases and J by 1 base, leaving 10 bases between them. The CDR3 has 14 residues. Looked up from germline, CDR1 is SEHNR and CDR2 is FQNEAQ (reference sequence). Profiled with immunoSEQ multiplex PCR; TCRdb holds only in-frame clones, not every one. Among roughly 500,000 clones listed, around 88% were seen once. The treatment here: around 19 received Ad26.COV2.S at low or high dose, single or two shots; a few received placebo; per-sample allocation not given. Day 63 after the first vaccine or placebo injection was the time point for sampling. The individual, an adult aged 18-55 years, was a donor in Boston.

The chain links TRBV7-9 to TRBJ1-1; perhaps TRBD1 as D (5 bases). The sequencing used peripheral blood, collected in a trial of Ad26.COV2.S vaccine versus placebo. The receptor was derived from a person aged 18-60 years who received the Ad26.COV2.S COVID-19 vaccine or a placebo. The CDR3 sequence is CASSWGLKNTEAFF. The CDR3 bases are TGTGCCAGCAGCTGGGGACTCAAGAACACTGAAGCTTTCTTT.